The 24 T cell receptor beta chains in this list originate from one sample, sequenced in a study of T-cell reconstitution after alpha-beta-depleted transplantation in children. Construction of the TCRbeta library involved unique molecular identifiers. TCRdb reprocessed the PCR reads via MiXCR and lists one record per CDR3 protein. The sample shows about a million distinct CDR3 sequences, about 30% of them seen only once. The sample was PBMCs, mostly from graft donor cells, taken 360 days after TCRalphabeta/CD19-depleted stem cell transplant. These receptors came from a boy under two years old who had a stem cell transplant for SCID, so the T cells may come from the graft donor.

This rearrangement joins TRBV9 to TRBJ1-6; D gene uncertain. The V end lost 3 bases, the J end lost 7 bases, and 8 bases lay between the germline ends. CDR1 is SGDLS, CDR2 YYNGEE, per germline. The CDR3 sequence is 13 residues long. CDR3 loop: CASSEAPNSPLHF. As DNA, the CDR3 is TGTGCCAGCAGCGAGGCCCCCAATTCACCCCTCCACTTT.

V and J are TRBV15 and TRBJ2-5; no definite D call. V gave up 0 bases and J gave up 5 bases, with 10 bases separating them. The germline V gene has CDR1 LNHNV and CDR2 YYDKDF (reference sequence). This CDR3 is built from 14 residues. This chain's CDR3 is CATSRDRLGETQYF. CDR3 nucleotide sequence: TGTGCCACCAGCAGAGACAGGCTGGGGGAGACCCAGTACTTC.

The rearrangement joins TRBV5-1 to TRBJ2-3; D is unresolved. The ends were cut back, 0 bases at V and 4 bases at J, with 15 bases in the middle. Germline loops: CDR1 SGHRS, CDR2 YFSETQ. This CDR3 spans 16 amino acids. This CDR3 is CASSLDLWGKADTQYF. CDR3 bases: TGCGCCAGCAGCTTGGATCTCTGGGGAAAGGCAGATACGCAGTATTTT.

This clonotype was seen more than once but under ten times. This rearrangement joins TRBV2 to TRBJ2-7; D could derive from TRBD1 or TRBD2 (7 bases each). Germline V gives CDR1 SNHLY, CDR2 FYNNEI. The CDR3 extends over 14 amino acids. The ends were cut back, 6 bases at V and 4 bases at J, with 16 bases in the middle. The chain's CDR3 is CASRRDSGVYEQYF. For the CDR3, the DNA is TGTGCCAGCAGAAGGGACAGCGGGGTTTACGAGCAGTACTTC.

This clonotype came up a few times. The CDR3 protein is CASSHLGRAQYEAFF. CDR3 sequence (DNA): TGTGCCAGCAGCCATCTCGGCAGGGCGCAGTATGAAGCTTTCTTT. The chain carries TRBV3-1 and TRBJ1-1; TRBD1 is a possible D gene (5 bases). Germline V gene sequence: CDR1 LGHDT, CDR2 YNNKEL (reference sequence). The CDR3 loop spans 15 amino acids. V lost 3 bases and J 7 bases, leaving 18 bases between the germline ends.

This clonotype was seen many times. This chain joins TRBV5-1 and TRBJ1-1; no firm D call. The CDR3 is 12 residues long. Germline loops: CDR1 SGHRS, CDR2 YFSETQ. The ends were cut back, 5 bases at V and 8 bases at J, with 13 bases in the middle. The chain's CDR3 is CASSKDGNEAFF. The CDR3 DNA reads TGCGCCAGCAGTAAGGACGGAAACGAAGCTTTCTTT. The whole variable domain, remainder taken from reference TRBV5-1 and TRBJ1-1, is KAGVTQTPRYLIKTRGQQVTLSCSPISGHRSVSWYQQTPGQGLQFLFEYFSETQRNKGNFPGRFSGRQFSNSRSEMNVSTLELGDSALYLCASSKDGNEAFFGQGTRLTVV.

This clonotype was found a few times. V gene TRBV13 combines with J gene TRBJ2-7; D remains ambiguous. The CDR3 loop spans 13 amino acids. CDR1 and CDR2 from the germline V gene are PRHDT and FYEKMQ (reference sequence). Trimming removed 0 bases from V and 12 bases from J, with 15 bases in between. For the CDR3, the DNA is TGTGCCAGCAGCTTAGGCCGGCCCAATCGTCGGTACTTC. This codes for CASSLGRPNRRYF.

This clonotype showed up just a few times. The chain joins TRBV10-3 to TRBJ2-6; D possibly uses TRBD1 or TRBD2 (5 bases each). Germline CDR1 and CDR2: ENHRY and SYGVKD. V lost 1 base to trimming and J lost 0 bases, with 10 bases between them. This CDR3 spans 17 amino acids. Written as DNA, the CDR3 is TGTGCCATCAGTGAGTGGGGACGGCCCTCTGGGGCCAACGTCCTGACTTTC. Translation gives CAISEWGRPSGANVLTF.

The V gene is TRBV6-5, the J gene TRBJ2-7, with D possibly matching TRBD1 (5 bases). Germline CDR1 MNHEY, CDR2 SVGAGI. This CDR3 contains 14 residues. V lost 0 bases, J lost 4 bases, and 10 bases lay in between. The CDR3 protein is CASSYSTDPYEQYF. The CDR3 nucleotides are TGTGCCAGCAGTTACTCGACAGATCCTTACGAGCAGTACTTC.

This clonotype was counted a few times. This chain joins TRBV11-1 and TRBJ2-2; D may be TRBD2 (6 bases). The CDR3 has 18 amino acids. Trimming stripped 2 bases from V and 0 bases from J, with 16 bases between. Germline V gene sequence: CDR1 SGHAT, CDR2 FQDESV (reference sequence). CDR3 protein: CASSLPIQRTTNTGELFF. CDR3 sequence (DNA): TGTGCCAGCAGCTTACCAATACAACGGACTACGAACACCGGGGAGCTGTTTTTT.

There are a few counts of this clonotype. The rearrangement links TRBV20-1 to TRBJ1-5; no clear D gene. V was trimmed by 6 bases and J by 0 bases, leaving 15 bases between them. Per the germline V gene, CDR1 is DFQATT and CDR2 is SNEGSKA (reference sequence). The CDR3 has 15 residues. In nucleotides, the CDR3 is TGCAGTGCCCATAGGTCTGGGTATAGCAATCAGCCCCAGCATTTT. It codes for CSAHRSGYSNQPQHF.

In this sample, this clonotype turned up a few times. The chain employs TRBV28 and TRBJ2-7; D is ambiguous. V lost 4 bases, J lost 2 bases, and 18 bases lay in between. Germline values: CDR1 MDHEN, CDR2 SYDVKM. The CDR3 loop spans 16 amino acids. For the CDR3, the DNA is TGTGCCAGCAGTTCCCCGAACCTGACTCCCCCCTACGAGCAGTACTTC. Its translation: CASSSPNLTPPYEQYF. Based on the CDR3 plus reference TRBV28 and TRBJ2-7, the full variable domain is DVKVTQSSRYLVKRTGEKVFLECVQDMDHENMFWYRQDPGLGLRLIYFSYDVKMKEKGDIPEGYSVSREKKERFSLILESASTNQTSMYLCASSSPNLTPPYEQYFGPGTRLTVT.

In this sample, this clonotype turned up a few times. V and J are TRBV19 and TRBJ2-1; tentative D call: TRBD1 (6 bases). The CDR3 runs 14 residues. Germline V gene lookup returns CDR1 LNHDA and CDR2 SQIVND (reference sequence). Trimming took off 7 bases at V and 5 bases at J, with 15 bases between the two ends. Here the CDR3 reads CASTLAGGDNEQFF. The CDR3 nucleotides read TGTGCCAGTACCCTCGCTGGGGGCGACAATGAGCAGTTCTTC.

The V and J genes are TRBV15 and TRBJ1-3; TRBD1 matches at 7 bases. The CDR3 contains 14 residues. CDR1 is LNHNV, CDR2 YYDKDF, per germline (reference sequence). V gave up 6 bases and J gave up 0 bases; unmatched junction bases: 2. The CDR3 is CATSWDSSGNTIYF. In nucleotides, the CDR3 is TGTGCCACCAGTTGGGACAGCTCTGGAAACACCATATATTTT.

The rearrangement uses TRBV5-1 and TRBJ2-3, with 9 bases lining up with TRBD1. This CDR3 contains 16 residues. J lost 2 bases, V lost 0 bases, and 4 bases had no gene match. Germline-derived CDR1 and CDR2 are SGHRS and YFSETQ. The CDR3 region has the DNA TGCGCCAGCAGCTTGGTCGGACAGGGGCCCACAGATACGCAGTATTTT. Amino acid sequence: CASSLVGQGPTDTQYF.

This clonotype was counted only a few times. V and J are TRBV15 and TRBJ1-1; 9 bases map to TRBD1. V lost 7 bases, J lost 2 bases, and 14 bases stayed unmatched. The CDR3 is 17 amino acids. Germline CDR1 and CDR2: LNHNV and YYDKDF (reference sequence). The CDR3 here is CATTDNLQGAINTEAFF. The CDR3 nucleotides read TGTGCCACCACCGATAATTTACAGGGGGCTATAAACACTGAAGCTTTCTTT.

This clonotype was observed a handful of times. V gene TRBV12-3 or TRBV12-4 combines with J gene TRBJ1-1; D remains ambiguous. V was trimmed by 6 bases and J by 0 bases, leaving 17 bases between them. The CDR3 covers 16 residues. The CDR3, as DNA: TGTGCCAGCAGCCCAACCAGGACGGAGCTGAACACTGAAGCTTTCTTT. Its translation: CASSPTRTELNTEAFF.

This clonotype has more than one count but fewer than ten. The chain couples TRBV5-6 to TRBJ2-4; tentatively, D is TRBD1 or TRBD2 (5 bases each). The CDR3 spans 15 residues. Trimming pared 3 bases from V and 6 bases from J, leaving 16 bases between. From germline, CDR1 is SGHDT and CDR2 YYEEEE. The CDR3 DNA follows: TGTGCCAGCAGCTGGGGTAAGGGGACCTCAAACATTCAGTACTTC. Residues: CASSWGKGTSNIQYF.

This clonotype was seen more than once but under ten times. The J gene is TRBJ2-7, the V gene TRBV7-2; 7 nucleotides align to TRBD2. Germline trimming cut 0 bases from V and 5 bases from J; bases unmatched to any gene: 7. The CDR3 runs 15 residues. Per the germline V gene, CDR1 is SGHTA and CDR2 is FQGNSA. Here the CDR3 DNA reads TGTGCCAGCAGCTTAGCCTGGCTAGCGGCGAACGAGCAGTACTTC. Its translation is CASSLAWLAANEQYF.

This clonotype was seen more than once but under ten times. The rearrangement links TRBV6-5 to TRBJ2-6; a weak D match, TRBD2 (6 bases). V gave up 2 bases and J gave up 2 bases, with 13 bases separating them. The CDR3 has 17 residues. The V gene's germline CDR1 is MNHEY and CDR2 SVGAGI. In DNA, the CDR3 is TGTGCCAGCAGTTACCGCCCCATAGCGGCTGGGGCCAACGTCCTGACTTTC. It specifies CASSYRPIAAGANVLTF.

This chain joins TRBV7-6 and TRBJ2-1, with TRBD2 as a possible D gene (6 bases). The CDR3 covers 15 residues. Germline CDR1 reads SGHVS; CDR2 reads FNYEAQ. V dropped 4 bases and J dropped 0 bases, with 10 bases sitting between them. As DNA, the CDR3 is TGTGCCAGCAGCTACCGTAGCGGCTCCTACAATGAGCAGTTCTTC. Amino acid sequence: CASSYRSGSYNEQFF.

This clonotype was counted many times. The V and J genes are TRBV5-6 and TRBJ1-1; 9 positions match TRBD1. The germline V gene encodes CDR1 SGHDT and CDR2 YYEEEE. The CDR3 has 18 residues. After removal of 0 bases from V and 1 base from J, the junction contained 10 bases not matched to a gene. CDR3 sequence: CASSLARLTGGRNTEAFF. DNA of the CDR3: TGTGCCAGCAGCTTGGCCCGTCTTACAGGGGGCCGGAACACTGAAGCTTTCTTT. Combining the CDR3 with reference TRBV5-6 and TRBJ1-1 gives the whole variable domain DAGVTQSPTHLIKTRGQQVTLRCSPKSGHDTVSWYQQALGQGPQFIFQYYEEEERQRGNFPDRFSGHQFPNYSSELNVNALLLGDSALYLCASSLARLTGGRNTEAFFGQGTRLTVV.

The table lists this clonotype with a few counts. V usage is TRBV4-1 and J usage is TRBJ1-1; D gene unclear. V lost 1 base to trimming and J lost 1 base, with 7 bases between them. Germline CDR1 is MGHRA and CDR2 is YSYEKL. The CDR3 covers 14 residues. The CDR3 reads CASSQGWGNTEAFF. CDR3 nucleotide sequence: TGCGCCAGCAGCCAAGGATGGGGGAACACTGAAGCTTTCTTT.

This clonotype was observed a handful of times. The rearrangement links TRBV2 to TRBJ2-5; no reliable D call. The CDR3 covers 14 residues. V was shortened by 1 base and J by 7 bases, with 13 bases between the two germline ends. In germline, CDR1 is SNHLY, CDR2 FYNNEI. CDR3 loop: CASSEDLYLGTQYF. The CDR3 DNA follows: TGTGCCAGCAGTGAAGATTTGTACTTGGGGACCCAGTACTTC. The entire variable domain, with the rest obtained from reference TRBV2 and TRBJ2-5, is as follows: EPEVTQTPSHQVTQMGQEVILRCVPISNHLYFYWYRQILGQKVEFLVSFYNNEISEKSEIFDDQFSVERPDGSNFTLKIRSTKLEDSAMYFCASSEDLYLGTQYFGPGTRLLVL.